Many counts were recorded for the clone carrying this T cell receptor beta chain. The V end lost 0 bases, the J end lost 6 bases, and 12 bases lay between the germline ends. Germline values: CDR1 KGHSH, CDR2 LQKENI. There are 15 residues in the CDR3. Separate cDNA molecules each had unique molecular identifiers attached to them. TCRdb re-called the 5' RACE reads through MiXCR, storing one row per CDR3 protein. The table has 60,000 to 65,000 distinct CDR3 sequences, approximately 9% seen once. This specimen comes from a study of early T cells in non-severe SARS-CoV-2 infection. Whole-study context: Sequencing of bulk RNA from unsorted whole blood was done, without chain pairing.

The clonotype originates from an adult who was a healthcare worker with PCR-confirmed SARS-CoV-2 infection or an uninfected control (not recorded which). The genes are TRBV18 and TRBJ2-1; D is unresolved. Sample: whole blood. CDR3 in amino acids: CASSPPSSSRNEQFF. The CDR3 DNA reads TGTGCCAGCTCACCACCGTCGAGCTCCCGCAATGAGCAGTTCTTC.